In its sample, the clone carrying this T cell receptor beta chain was seen a few times. The antigen is unknown. The TCR cDNA carried a universal primer site and UMIs from 5'RACE template switching. Using its own MiXCR run on the 5' RACE reads, TCRdb lists one record per CDR3 protein. Of 100,000 to 150,000 distinct CDR3 sequences in the sample, almost 9% were seen once. This sample stems from a study of T cells after yellow fever vaccination. On the study more broadly: Preparation used SMART-Seq v4 Ultra Low Input for the low-cell-number fractions.

Notes on the study in general: A faster peak, day 5 versus 15, was reached by the weaker secondary response. After the booster, 96% of CD4 and about nine tenths of CD8 primary-response clones were re-detected.

V was pared by 0 bases and J by 2 bases, with 13 bases between. The CDR3 sequence is 15 residues long. CDR1 SQVTM and CDR2 ANQGSEA come from the germline V gene. The receptor was isolated from a man younger than 35 who received the YFV17D yellow fever vaccine. The input for sequencing was CD8+ T cells sorted from PBMCs, taken on the day of the yellow fever booster vaccination. The chain couples TRBV29-1 to TRBJ1-1, with D tentatively TRBD1 (5 bases). Written as DNA, the CDR3 is TGCAGCGTTGAAGAGACAAGCGGGGGAAACACTGAAGCTTTCTTT. As protein: CSVEETSGGNTEAFF.